This passage covers 25 T cell receptor beta chains from one sample sequenced in a study of identical twins. TCRdb processed the 5' RACE reads anew with MiXCR; each CDR3 protein has one entry. The table has 280,000 or so distinct CDR3 sequences, more than 6.5% seen once; the top ten hold 2.1%. These same records also appear under a second study, on yellow fever vaccine responses in identical twins.

The sequencing sample was made of memory (CD45RO+) T cells sorted from blood. The receptor set was obtained from a woman under 30 in good health.

V and J are TRBV12-3 or TRBV12-4 and TRBJ1-1; D not resolved. The CDR3 has 11 amino acids. Trimming removed 2 bases from V and 8 bases from J, with 6 bases in between. The CDR3 is CASSLTVEAFF. The CDR3 DNA is TGTGCCAGCAGTTTAACGGTAGAAGCTTTCTTT.

This clonotype showed up many times. The chain has TRBV7-3 and TRBJ2-3; a weak D match, TRBD2 (6 bases). The CDR3 sequence is 15 residues long. CDR1 SGHTA and CDR2 FQGTGA come from the germline V gene. Trimming left V 5 bases short and J 0 bases short, with 12 bases between. In DNA, the CDR3 is TGTGCCAGCAGCCGGGACTTAACTAGCACAGATACGCAGTATTTT. Its protein is CASSRDLTSTDTQYF. Together with reference TRBV7-3 and TRBJ2-3, the CDR3 gives the full variable domain: GAGVSQTPSNKVTEKGKYVELRCDPISGHTALYWYRQSLGQGPEFLIYFQGTGAADDSGLPNDRFFAVRPEGSVSTLKIQRTERGDSAVYLCASSRDLTSTDTQYFGPGTRLTVL.

This clonotype was detected a few times. The chain employs TRBV6-2 or TRBV6-3 and TRBJ2-7, with D possibly being TRBD1 (6 bases). Germline V gene sequence: CDR1 MNHEY, CDR2 SVGEGT. CDR3 length equals 15 residues. V was cut by 5 bases and J by 0 bases, with 14 bases left in between. The CDR3 coding sequence is TGTGCCAGCAGTCCAGGGACATCTAGCTCCTACGAGCAGTACGTC. It is translated as CASSPGTSSSYEQYV.

The chain carries TRBV5-1 and TRBJ2-2; 15 nucleotides line up with TRBD2. V was clipped by 3 bases and J by 3 bases; unmatched bases: 9. The CDR3 length is 19 residues. Germline values: CDR1 SGHRS, CDR2 YFSETQ. The CDR3 sequence is CASSSPGLAGGDYTGELFF. Written as DNA, the CDR3 is TGCGCCAGCAGCTCGCCGGGACTAGCGGGAGGAGATTACACCGGGGAGCTGTTTTTT.

This clonotype was seen a handful of times. V is TRBV7-2 and J is TRBJ2-4; the match to TRBD1 covers 9 bases. Germline V gene data show CDR1 as SGHTA and CDR2 as FQGNSA. Trimming cost V 5 bases and J 4 bases; bases outside gene matches: 12. The CDR3 consists of 17 residues. The CDR3 reads CASSRMTGQGPKNIQYF. The CDR3 coding sequence is TGTGCCAGCAGCCGAATGACGGGACAGGGCCCTAAAAACATTCAGTACTTC.

In DNA, the CDR3 is TGTGCCAGCTCACCACCGCAGGGGTTGGCAGATACGCAGTATTTT. It encodes CASSPPQGLADTQYF. The V call is TRBV18, the J call TRBJ2-3; possibly TRBD1 for D (6 bases). The CDR3 loop spans 15 amino acids. The V end lost 0 bases, the J end lost 4 bases, and 11 bases lay between the germline ends. From germline, CDR1 is KGHSH and CDR2 LQKENI.

This clonotype was seen many times. The rearrangement uses TRBV20-1 and TRBJ2-3, with a tentative D call TRBD1 (6 bases). V shed 0 bases and J shed 0 bases, with 19 bases lying between them. From germline, CDR1 is DFQATT and CDR2 SNEGSKA (reference sequence). The length of the CDR3 is 18 residues. The CDR3 loop is CSARDLSGQTSSTDTQYF. The CDR3 DNA sequence: TGCAGTGCTAGAGATTTATCAGGACAGACCTCTAGCACAGATACGCAGTATTTT.

This clonotype was seen ten or more times. The chain recombines TRBV2 with TRBJ2-4; D may be TRBD1 (7 bases). There are 12 residues in the CDR3. CDR1 and CDR2 from the germline V gene are SNHLY and FYNNEI. V was cut by 6 bases and J by 8 bases, with 11 bases left in between. The CDR3 spells CASRPGGHIQYF. CDR3 in DNA: TGTGCCAGCAGACCAGGGGGGCACATTCAGTACTTC.

This clonotype has ten or more counts. V and J are TRBV5-1 and TRBJ2-3; the match to TRBD2 covers 7 bases. CDR3 length: 16 amino acids. V dropped 9 bases and J dropped 0; count of bases not matched to a gene: 13. In germline, CDR1 is SGHRS, CDR2 YFSETQ. The CDR3 nucleotides read TGCGCCACCCAAGAGGGAGGGACCCCCAGCACAGATACGCAGTATTTT. Amino acids: CATQEGGTPSTDTQYF.

This clonotype was detected only a few times. V usage is TRBV28 and J usage is TRBJ1-1; 7 bases align to TRBD1. This CDR3 contains 13 residues. J gave up 10 bases and V 5 bases, and 10 bases lay outside the gene matches. The germline V gene encodes CDR1 MDHEN and CDR2 SYDVKM. CDR3 sequence: CASSRPQGGGAFF. The CDR3 coding sequence is TGTGCCAGCAGTCGACCCCAGGGGGGGGGAGCTTTCTTT.

V is TRBV28 and J is TRBJ2-7, with D maybe TRBD1 (5 bases). The germline gives CDR1 MDHEN, CDR2 SYDVKM. This CDR3 spans 11 amino acids. Trimming removed 7 bases at V and 4 bases at J, with 8 bases between. This CDR3 is CASNDSYEQYV. The CDR3 bases are TGTGCCAGCAATGACAGTTACGAGCAGTACGTC.

This clonotype occurred a few times. This chain links TRBV2 with TRBJ2-1, with D unclear. The germline gives CDR1 SNHLY, CDR2 FYNNEI. This CDR3 is 11 amino acids long. Deletions cut 6 bases from V and 10 bases from J, with 10 bases between. The CDR3 spells CASRRDREQFF. In DNA form, the CDR3 reads TGTGCCAGCAGGAGAGATCGGGAGCAGTTCTTC.

The V and J genes are TRBV12-3 or TRBV12-4 and TRBJ2-7; D is ambiguous. Trimming pared 4 bases from V and 1 base from J, leaving 14 bases between. CDR3 length: 15 residues. The CDR3: CASSSRRNTSYEQYV. As DNA, the CDR3 is TGTGCCAGCAGTTCCCGGCGAAACACGTCCTACGAGCAGTACGTC.

This chain connects TRBV11-2 to TRBJ2-1; D is unclear. The V end lost 1 base, the J end lost 8 bases, and 6 bases lay between the germline ends. Germline V gene data show CDR1 as SGHAT and CDR2 as FQNNGV. This CDR3 region has 12 residues. Here the CDR3 DNA reads TGTGCCAGCAGCTTAGTATTACATGAGCAGTTCTTC. Protein: CASSLVLHEQFF.

This clonotype has a count of ten or more. The rearrangement links TRBV6-1 to TRBJ2-3; 9 nucleotides align to TRBD1. This CDR3 contains 16 residues. Germline V gene data show CDR1 as MNHNS and CDR2 as SASEGT. V trimming: 9 bases; J trimming: 0 bases; junction bases outside the gene matches: 10. The CDR3 region is CASDSKGQGSTDTQYF. DNA for the CDR3: TGTGCCAGTGATTCAAAAGGACAGGGGAGCACAGATACGCAGTATTTT.

This clonotype was seen only a few times. The genes are TRBV4-1 and TRBJ2-7; 7 bases line up with TRBD1. CDR3 length: 15 amino acids. Germline trimming cut 4 bases from V and 2 bases from J; bases unmatched to any gene: 8. Per the germline V gene, CDR1 is MGHRA and CDR2 is YSYEKL. For the CDR3, the DNA is TGCGCCAGCAGCCCCAGGGGGAAGGGGACCTACGAGCAGTACGTC. Its protein is CASSPRGKGTYEQYV.

There are a few counts of this clonotype. Written as DNA, the CDR3 is TGCAGCGTTGGTGCAGGGGGATACTACGAGCAGTACTTC. This codes for CSVGAGGYYEQYF. The chain couples TRBV29-1 to TRBJ2-7, with 7 nucleotides matching TRBD1. The germline V gene encodes CDR1 SQVTM and CDR2 ANQGSEA. The CDR3 extends over 13 amino acids. V lost 4 bases to trimming and J lost 3 bases; unmatched junction nucleotides: 6.

The genes are TRBV19 and TRBJ2-1; 10 bases fit TRBD2. The CDR3 has 15 amino acids. Per the germline V gene, CDR1 is LNHDA and CDR2 is SQIVND (reference sequence). The V segment lost 3 bases and the J segment 4 bases; nucleotides outside the gene matches: 3. CDR3 region: CASSIGTSVYNEQFF. The CDR3 DNA is TGTGCCAGTAGTATCGGGACTAGCGTTTACAATGAGCAGTTCTTC.

This clonotype has a count of ten or more. The V gene is TRBV5-1, the J gene TRBJ2-3; 11 bases agree with TRBD1. The V gene's germline CDR1 is SGHRS and CDR2 YFSETQ. With 4 bases clipped from V and 0 bases from J, the junction kept 4 bases outside the gene matches. The CDR3 contains 16 residues. The DNA for the CDR3 is TGCGCCAGCAGCCCGGACAGGGGGCCTAGCACAGATACGCAGTATTTT. Its translation is CASSPDRGPSTDTQYF.

Only a few counts were recorded for this clonotype. This chain connects TRBV6-4 to TRBJ2-3; D gene unclear. The CDR3 contains 15 residues. In germline, CDR1 is MRHNA, CDR2 SNTAGT. With 0 bases removed from V and 0 bases from J, the gap between germline ends came to 7 bases. The CDR3 protein is CASSDSMTSTDTQYF. The CDR3 coding sequence is TGTGCCAGCAGTGACTCGATGACTAGCACAGATACGCAGTATTTT.

This clonotype was found many times. The chain is built from TRBV7-2 and TRBJ2-4; possibly TRBD2 for D (7 bases). The germline V gene encodes CDR1 SGHTA and CDR2 FQGNSA. V lost 5 bases, J lost 9 bases, and 20 bases lay in between. The CDR3 contains 15 residues. Here the CDR3 reads CASSRGGALGGIQYF. In DNA form, the CDR3 reads TGTGCCAGCAGCCGAGGGGGGGCCCTCGGAGGCATTCAGTACTTC.

This clonotype came up many times. The chain uses TRBV6-2 or TRBV6-3 and TRBJ2-1, with D uncertain. The CDR3 sequence is 13 residues long. Trimming cost V 3 bases and J 6 bases, with 9 bases left between them. Germline values: CDR1 MNHEY, CDR2 SVGEGT. CDR3: CASSYIESNEQFF. CDR3 sequence (DNA): TGTGCCAGCAGTTATATCGAAAGCAATGAGCAGTTCTTC.

Only one count was recorded for this clonotype. The V call is TRBV5-2, the J call TRBJ2-2; TRBD2 was called by the table and not checked on the DNA. TRBV5-2 is noted as a pseudogene. The CDR3 extends over 16 amino acids. CDR3 bases: TGTGCCATCAGCCCCGGACTACCCTCGGTTACCGGGGAGCTGTTTTTT. Its translation is CAISPGLPSVTGELFF.

This clonotype showed up just a few times. For the CDR3, the DNA is TGCGCCAGCAGCCTCTTTTCAGGGTACCAAGAGACCCAGTACTTC. As protein: CASSLFSGYQETQYF. The rearrangement joins TRBV5-1 to TRBJ2-5; possible D gene TRBD1, 5 bases. The CDR3 spans 15 residues. In germline, CDR1 is SGHRS, CDR2 YFSETQ. Trimming took 4 bases from V and 0 from J, leaving 13 bases between them.

The V and J genes are TRBV20-1 and TRBJ2-5; TRBD1 might be the D (6 bases). CDR1 is DFQATT, CDR2 SNEGSKA, per germline (reference sequence). Deletions cut 2 bases from V and 5 bases from J, with 21 bases between. CDR3 length: 16 amino acids. The CDR3: CSARFLGHSISETQYF. DNA of the CDR3: TGCAGTGCTAGATTTTTGGGACACTCGATCTCTGAGACCCAGTACTTC.